The entry below gives a single T cell receptor (beta chain) sequence along with its context. Antigen specificity is unknown. Sequencing used immunoSEQ multiplex PCR; TCRdb keeps in-frame clones, though not all of them. The sample lists 85,000 or so clones; around nine tenths were seen once. This entry belongs to a study of T cell responses to AZD1222 COVID-19 vaccine. General study findings and limits: Regions left unmutated in variants are reportedly the target of nearly half of spike-specific TCRs.

This CDR3 has 13 residues. Trimming cost V 6 bases and J 6 bases; bases outside gene matches: 11. Germline V gene sequence: CDR1 GTSNPN, CDR2 SVGIG (reference sequence). Sequencing used peripheral blood, obtained 28 days after the second AZD1222 dose. The TCR comes from an adult who received the AZD1222 COVID-19 vaccine. The V gene is TRBV30, the J gene TRBJ2-7; TRBD1 matches 7 bases. CDR3 nucleotide sequence: TGTGCCTGTCACACGGGACAGCCCACCGAGCAGTACTTC. The encoded protein is CACHTGQPTEQYF. Using reference TRBV30 and TRBJ2-7 for the parts outside the CDR3, the full variable domain is SQTIHQWPATLVQPVGSPLSLECTVEGTSNPNLYWYRQAAGRGLQLLFYSVGIGQISSEVPQNLSASRPQDRQFILSSKKLLLSDSGFYLCACHTGQPTEQYFGPGTRLTVT.